This T cell receptor (beta chain) was profiled in a study of blood T cell repertoires in COVID-19. For the study at large: Samples representing acute and convalescent COVID-19 were sourced from the United States, Italy and Spain.

Authors' methods: Reference gene primer amplification yielded estimated nucleated cell counts. Assay: immunoSEQ multiplex PCR; the TCRdb copy retains only in-frame clones and omits some. V and J calls and clone size are given by that table; D and trimming were obtained from the DNA. The sample lists about 260,000 clones; more than 80% were seen once. V gave up 5 bases and J gave up 2 bases; unmatched junction bases: 6. This CDR3 has 15 amino acids. Germline assignment: CDR1 SGHRS and CDR2 YFSETQ. V gene TRBV5-1 combines with J gene TRBJ2-2, with 7 bases matching TRBD1. This receptor was taken from a middle-aged woman with acute or convalescent COVID-19. The material sequenced was peripheral blood. This CDR3 is CASRMGTANTGELFF. CDR3 DNA: TGCGCCAGCAGAATGGGGACAGCTAACACCGGGGAGCTGTTTTTT. Full variable domain (remainder filled in from reference TRBV5-1 and TRBJ2-2): KAGVTQTPRYLIKTRGQQVTLSCSPISGHRSVSWYQQTPGQGLQFLFEYFSETQRNKGNFPGRFSGRQFSNSRSEMNVSTLELGDSALYLCASRMGTANTGELFFGEGSRLTVL.